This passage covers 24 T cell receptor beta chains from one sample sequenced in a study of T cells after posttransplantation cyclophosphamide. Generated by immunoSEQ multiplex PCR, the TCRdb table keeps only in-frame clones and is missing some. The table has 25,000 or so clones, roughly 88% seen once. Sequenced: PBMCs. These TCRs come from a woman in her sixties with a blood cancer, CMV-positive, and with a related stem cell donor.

For the CDR3, the DNA is TGTGCCAGCAGTCCAAGGGGCGAGCAGTACTTC. As protein: CASSPRGEQYF. The chain combines TRBV5-8 with TRBJ2-7; TRBD1 might be the D (5 bases). This CDR3 spans 11 amino acids. Trimming removed 5 bases from V and 6 bases from J, with 9 bases in between. In germline, CDR1 is SGHTS, CDR2 YDEGEE.

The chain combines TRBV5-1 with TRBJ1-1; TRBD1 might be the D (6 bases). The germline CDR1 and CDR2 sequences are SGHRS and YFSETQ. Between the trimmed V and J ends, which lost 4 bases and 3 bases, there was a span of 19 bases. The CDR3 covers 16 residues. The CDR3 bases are TGCGCCAGCAGCCCACTACAACAGGGTTTCGACACTGAAGCTTTCTTT. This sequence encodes CASSPLQQGFDTEAFF.

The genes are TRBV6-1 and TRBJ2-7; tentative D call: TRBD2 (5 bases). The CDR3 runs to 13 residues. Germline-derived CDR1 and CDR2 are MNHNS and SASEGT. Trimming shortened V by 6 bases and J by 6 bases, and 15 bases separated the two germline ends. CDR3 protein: CASRLEGSTEQYF. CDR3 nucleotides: TGTGCCAGCAGGCTAGAGGGCTCGACCGAGCAGTACTTC.

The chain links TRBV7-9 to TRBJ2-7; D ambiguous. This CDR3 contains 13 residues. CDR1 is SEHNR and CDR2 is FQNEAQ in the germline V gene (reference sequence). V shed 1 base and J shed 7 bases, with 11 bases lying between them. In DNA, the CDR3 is TGTGCCAGCAGCTTAGGACTTCTGGAGGAGCAGTACTTC. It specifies CASSLGLLEEQYF.

The CDR3 loop is CASSLGTGAEAFF. DNA for the CDR3: TGTGCCAGCAGCTTAGGGACAGGGGCTGAAGCTTTCTTT. The chain employs TRBV7-9 and TRBJ1-1; 9 positions match TRBD1. Trimming took 1 base from V and 6 from J; bases not matched to a gene: 0. The CDR3 is 13 amino acids. The germline V gene has CDR1 SEHNR and CDR2 FQNEAQ (reference sequence).

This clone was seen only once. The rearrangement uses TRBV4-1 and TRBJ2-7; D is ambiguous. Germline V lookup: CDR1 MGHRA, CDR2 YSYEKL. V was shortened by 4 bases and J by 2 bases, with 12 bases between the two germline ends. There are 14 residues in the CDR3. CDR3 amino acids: CASSRATGTYEQYF. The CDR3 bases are TGCGCCAGCAGCCGAGCGACTGGTACCTACGAGCAGTACTTC.

The CDR3 DNA sequence: TGTGCCAGCAGCATACGACAGGGGGAAATCATGAACACTGAAGCTTTCTTT. Amino acid sequence: CASSIRQGEIMNTEAFF. J is TRBJ1-1 and V is TRBV11-2; 9 bases map to TRBD1. This CDR3 is 17 amino acids long. V lost 5 bases to trimming and J lost 0 bases; unmatched junction nucleotides: 10. Germline CDR1 is SGHAT and CDR2 is FQNNGV.

The CDR3 reads CASSLEYTDTQYF. As DNA, the CDR3 is TGTGCCAGCAGCTTGGAGTACACAGATACGCAGTATTTT. This chain links TRBV7-2 with TRBJ2-3; no clear D gene. The CDR3 loop spans 13 amino acids. Germline CDR1 reads SGHTA; CDR2 reads FQGNSA. Trimming removed 3 bases at V and 2 bases at J, with 6 bases between.

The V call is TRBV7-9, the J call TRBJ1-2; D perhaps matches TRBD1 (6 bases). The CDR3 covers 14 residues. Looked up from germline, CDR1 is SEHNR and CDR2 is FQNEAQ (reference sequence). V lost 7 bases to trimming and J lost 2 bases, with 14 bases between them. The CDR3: CASTPGVQNYGYTF. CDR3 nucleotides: TGTGCCAGCACTCCAGGGGTTCAGAACTATGGCTACACCTTC.

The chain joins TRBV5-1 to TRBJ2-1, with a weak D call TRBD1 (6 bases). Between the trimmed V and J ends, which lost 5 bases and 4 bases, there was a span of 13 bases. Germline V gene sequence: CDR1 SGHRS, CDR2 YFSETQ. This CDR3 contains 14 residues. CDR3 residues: CASSSGTLYNEQFF. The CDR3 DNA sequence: TGCGCCAGCAGTTCTGGGACACTATACAATGAGCAGTTCTTC.

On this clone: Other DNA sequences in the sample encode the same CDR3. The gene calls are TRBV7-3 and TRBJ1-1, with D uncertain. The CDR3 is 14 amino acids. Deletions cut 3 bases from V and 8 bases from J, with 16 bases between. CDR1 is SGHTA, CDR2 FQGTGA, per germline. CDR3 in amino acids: CASSLSGNPAEAFF. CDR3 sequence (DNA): TGTGCCAGCAGCTTGTCCGGGAACCCGGCCGAAGCTTTCTTT.

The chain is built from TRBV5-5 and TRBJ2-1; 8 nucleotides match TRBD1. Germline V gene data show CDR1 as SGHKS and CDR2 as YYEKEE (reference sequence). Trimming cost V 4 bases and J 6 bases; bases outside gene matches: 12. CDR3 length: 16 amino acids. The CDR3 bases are TGTGCCAGCAGCCCAGCCAGGACAGGGAGGTTCAATGAGCAGTTCTTC. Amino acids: CASSPARTGRFNEQFF.

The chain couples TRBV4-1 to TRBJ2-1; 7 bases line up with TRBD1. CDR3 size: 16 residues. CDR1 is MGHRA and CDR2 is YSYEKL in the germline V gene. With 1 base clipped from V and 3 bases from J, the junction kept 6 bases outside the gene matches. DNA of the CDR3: TGCGCCAGCAGCCAAGCAGGGACAGTGGGCTACAATGAGCAGTTCTTC. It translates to CASSQAGTVGYNEQFF.

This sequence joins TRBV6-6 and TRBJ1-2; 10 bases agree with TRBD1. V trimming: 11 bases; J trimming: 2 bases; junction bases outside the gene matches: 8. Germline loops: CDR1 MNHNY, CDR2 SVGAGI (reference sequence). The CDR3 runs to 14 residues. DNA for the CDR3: TGTGCCGCGAGGGACAGGGGCCTCAACTATGGCTACACCTTC. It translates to CAARDRGLNYGYTF.

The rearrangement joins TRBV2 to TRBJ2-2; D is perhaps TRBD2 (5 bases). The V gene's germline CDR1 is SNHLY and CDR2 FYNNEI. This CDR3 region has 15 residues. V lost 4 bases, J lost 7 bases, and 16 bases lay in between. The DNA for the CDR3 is TGTGCCAGCAGTGGGAGGACCACTATAGGCGGGGAGCTGTTTTTT. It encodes CASSGRTTIGGELFF.

The CDR3 region is CASSPYKGGPSEQFF. DNA of the CDR3: TGTGCCAGCAGCCCTTATAAGGGAGGGCCGAGTGAGCAGTTCTTC. The chain uses TRBV11-2 and TRBJ2-1; 7 bases match TRBD2. J lost 9 bases, V lost 5 bases, and 13 bases had no gene match. Germline assignment: CDR1 SGHAT and CDR2 FQNNGV. This CDR3 contains 15 residues.

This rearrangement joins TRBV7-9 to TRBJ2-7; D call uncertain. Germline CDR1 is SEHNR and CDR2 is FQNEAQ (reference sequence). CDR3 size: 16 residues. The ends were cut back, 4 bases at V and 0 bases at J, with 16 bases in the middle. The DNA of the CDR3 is TGTGCCAGCAGCTGGGCTCGACCAAGAAACTCCTACGAGCAGTACTTC. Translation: CASSWARPRNSYEQYF.

As DNA, the CDR3 is TGTGCCAGCAGCCCCGACAGGGACAATCAGCCCCAGCATTTT. It codes for CASSPDRDNQPQHF. This chain connects TRBV7-2 to TRBJ1-5; 7 bases are shared with TRBD1. The CDR3 runs 14 residues. Germline CDR1 reads SGHTA; CDR2 reads FQGNSA. V lost 5 bases and J lost 3; bases outside the gene matches: 4.

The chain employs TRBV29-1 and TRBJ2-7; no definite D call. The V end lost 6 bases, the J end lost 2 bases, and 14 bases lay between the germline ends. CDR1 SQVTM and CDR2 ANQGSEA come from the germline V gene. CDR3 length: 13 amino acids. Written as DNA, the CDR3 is TGCAGCGTCTCTTCAAGGCGGACCTACGAGCAGTACTTC. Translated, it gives CSVSSRRTYEQYF.

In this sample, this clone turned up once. Written as DNA, the CDR3 is TGTGCCAGCAGCTATGGACTAGCGGGAGTTCAGCACGAGCAGTACTTC. Its translation is CASSYGLAGVQHEQYF. The rearrangement uses TRBV7-9 and TRBJ2-7, with 13 bases fitting TRBD2. The V segment lost 4 bases and the J segment 5 bases; nucleotides outside the gene matches: 8. The CDR3 contains 16 residues. Per germline, CDR1 SEHNR and CDR2 FQNEAQ (reference sequence).

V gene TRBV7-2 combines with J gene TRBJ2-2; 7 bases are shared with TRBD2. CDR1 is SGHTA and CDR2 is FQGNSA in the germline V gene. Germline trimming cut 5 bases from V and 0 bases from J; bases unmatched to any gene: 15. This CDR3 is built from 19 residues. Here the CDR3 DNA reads TGTGCCAGCAGCGGGGGGGGTAGCGGGTCCTTCGCGAACACCGGGGAGCTGTTTTTT. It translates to CASSGGGSGSFANTGELFF.

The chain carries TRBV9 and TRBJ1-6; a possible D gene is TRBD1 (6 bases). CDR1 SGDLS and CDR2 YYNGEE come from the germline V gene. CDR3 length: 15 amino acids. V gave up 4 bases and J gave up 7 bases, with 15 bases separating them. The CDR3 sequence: CASSRGQKANSPLHF. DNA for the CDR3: TGTGCCAGCAGCAGAGGACAGAAGGCAAATTCACCCCTCCACTTT. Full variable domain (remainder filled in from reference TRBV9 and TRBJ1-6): DSGVTQTPKHLITATGQRVTLRCSPRSGDLSVYWYQQSLDQGLQFLIQYYNGEERAKGNILERFSAQQFPDLHSELNLSSLELGDSALYFCASSRGQKANSPLHFGNGTRLTVT.

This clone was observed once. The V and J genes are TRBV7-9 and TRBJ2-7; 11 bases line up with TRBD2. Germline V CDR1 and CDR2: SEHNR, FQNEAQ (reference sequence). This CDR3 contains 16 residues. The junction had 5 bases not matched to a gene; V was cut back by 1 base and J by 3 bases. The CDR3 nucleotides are TGTGCCAGCAGCTTAGTTTGGACTAGCGGGTTCTACGAGCAGTACTTC. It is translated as CASSLVWTSGFYEQYF.

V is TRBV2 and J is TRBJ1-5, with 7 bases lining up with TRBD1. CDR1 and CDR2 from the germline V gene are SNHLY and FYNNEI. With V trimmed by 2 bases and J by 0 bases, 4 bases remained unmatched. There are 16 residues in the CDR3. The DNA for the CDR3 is TGTGCCAGCAGTGAATACAGGGGCTTTAGCAATCAGCCCCAGCATTTT. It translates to CASSEYRGFSNQPQHF.